This TCR beta chain was documented in a study of CD8+CD57+ T cells in acquired aplastic anemia. Overall study: DNA recovered from sorted CD4+ and CD8+ cells had a mean of around 3.2 ug.

It was genomic DNA that served as the template for profiling TCR beta VDJ and CDR3. MiXCR, run by TCRdb on the reads, gives a single entry per CDR3 protein. The top ten hold 3.5% to 4.5% of the sample, which has 400,000 to 450,000 distinct CDR3 sequences, around 68% seen once. The CDR3 consists of 12 residues. Germline CDR1 reads SGHRS; CDR2 reads YFSETQ. V dropped 3 bases and J dropped 11 bases, with 14 bases sitting between them. The gene calls are TRBV5-1 and TRBJ1-2; D is ambiguous. Sequencing used sorted CD4+, CD8+, or CD8+CD57+ T cells (not recorded which) from PBMCs. The receptor's source is a human donor in good health, serving as a control. The CDR3 region has the DNA TGCGCCAGCAGCTCCCTAGCCGGCGAATACACCTTC. It translates to CASSSLAGEYTF.